What follows are 29 T cell receptor beta chains derived from one specimen sequenced in a study of cytomegalovirus exposure and HLA in healthy donors. Amplification used 60 Vbeta primers and 13 Jbeta primers. The table came from immunoSEQ multiplex PCR; TCRdb's copy has only in-frame clones and leaves some out. This sample carries more than 100,000 clones, 73% of them seen once, and the ten largest clones take around 4.1%. The sequenced sample was PBMCs. These receptors were taken from a middle-aged woman in good health and CMV-seronegative.

The chain has TRBV6-5 and TRBJ1-4; D not resolved. The CDR3 has 14 amino acids. Germline CDR1 is MNHEY and CDR2 is SVGAGI. The V end lost 3 bases, the J end lost 0 bases, and 5 bases lay between the germline ends. CDR3 region: CASSYSATNEKLFF. CDR3 DNA sequence: TGTGCCAGCAGTTATTCTGCAACTAATGAAAAACTGTTTTTT.

V gene TRBV7-2 combines with J gene TRBJ2-7, with D uncertain. Germline V lookup: CDR1 SGHTA, CDR2 FQGNSA. The CDR3 has 14 residues. V shed 1 base and J shed 0 bases, with 7 bases lying between them. The CDR3 DNA follows: TGTGCCAGCAGCTTAGATGGCCTCTCCTACGAGCAGTACTTC. As protein: CASSLDGLSYEQYF.

CDR3 sequence reads: CASSFFEQYF. In DNA, the CDR3 is TGTGCCAGCAGCTTCTTCGAGCAGTACTTC. The chain is built from TRBV5-8 and TRBJ2-7; D is unresolved. The CDR3 totals 10 residues. Germline CDR1 is SGHTS and CDR2 is YDEGEE. The V and J ends lost 2 bases and 6 bases respectively, with 3 bases between them. Using reference TRBV5-8 and TRBJ2-7 for the parts outside the CDR3, the full variable domain is EAGVTQSPTHLIKTRGQQATLRCSPISGHTSVYWYQQALGLGLQFLLWYDEGEERNRGNFPPRFSGRQFPNYSSELNVNALELEDSALYLCASSFFEQYFGPGTRLTVT.

The chain has TRBV6-1 and TRBJ2-3; 9 nucleotides match TRBD2. CDR3 length: 14 residues. CDR1 and CDR2 (germline): MNHNS, SASEGT. V lost 8 bases, J lost 4 bases, and 7 bases stayed unmatched. CDR3 nucleotides: TGTGCCAGCGGTATAGCGGGGGTCCCAGATACGCAGTATTTT. Protein: CASGIAGVPDTQYF.

The genes are TRBV28 and TRBJ1-1, with a possible D match to TRBD1 (6 bases). Germline V gene lookup returns CDR1 MDHEN and CDR2 SYDVKM. V lost 2 bases, J lost 11 bases, and 15 bases lay in between. The CDR3 is 13 amino acids. The CDR3 nucleotides are TGTGCCAGCAGTTTAGCGGGGGCAGGGGATGCTTTCTTT. Residues: CASSLAGAGDAFF.

The chain employs TRBV6-1 and TRBJ1-2, with D possibly TRBD1 on 5 matching bases. The CDR3 runs to 17 residues. V lost 2 bases to trimming and J lost 2 bases, with 18 bases between them. Germline CDR1 reads MNHNS; CDR2 reads SASEGT. As DNA, the CDR3 is TGTGCCAGCAGTGAACTATCCGTCGGGGGAAAAAACTATGGCTACACCTTC. Amino acid sequence: CASSELSVGGKNYGYTF.

The chain has TRBV5-1 and TRBJ1-1, with D unresolved. CDR3 size: 13 residues. Trimming left V 0 bases short and J 6 bases short, with 9 bases between. The germline V gene encodes CDR1 SGHRS and CDR2 YFSETQ. The CDR3: CASSLGREAEAFF. In DNA, the CDR3 is TGCGCCAGCAGCTTGGGCCGGGAGGCTGAAGCTTTCTTT.

This clone was detected once. At one boundary the junction diverges from the germline segment, which might be a read error. The CDR3 here is CASSLDAGGETQYF. The CDR3, as DNA: TGTGCTAGCAGCTTAGATGCAGGAGGAGAGACCCAGTACTTC. This sequence joins TRBV7-7 and TRBJ2-5; D possibly corresponds to TRBD2 (5 bases). This CDR3 has 14 amino acids. Germline V lookup: CDR1 SSHAT, CDR2 FNYEAQ (reference sequence).

This chain joins TRBV23-1 and TRBJ1-6; D is ambiguous. TRBV23-1 is an open reading frame, and its role is uncertain. This CDR3 is built from 16 residues. V dropped 3 bases and J dropped 7 bases, with 16 bases sitting between them. The CDR3 bases are TGCGCCAGCAGTCATCCTCCGTCTCGCGGCAATTCACCCCTCCACTTT. Translated: CASSHPPSRGNSPLHF.

V usage is TRBV19 and J usage is TRBJ2-4; TRBD1 agrees at 7 bases. The junction had 6 bases not matched to a gene; V was cut back by 4 bases and J by 0 bases. CDR1 LNHDA and CDR2 SQIVND come from the germline V gene (reference sequence). The CDR3 runs to 16 residues. In nucleotides, the CDR3 is TGTGCCAGTAGTACCCGACAGGGCTTAGCCAAAAACATTCAGTACTTC. This sequence encodes CASSTRQGLAKNIQYF.

V is TRBV4-1 and J is TRBJ1-1; possibly TRBD1 for D (5 bases). V shed 1 base and J shed 8 bases, with 17 bases lying between them. Germline CDR1 and CDR2: MGHRA and YSYEKL. The CDR3 is 15 residues long. CDR3 sequence reads: CASSQGLPGFPEAFF. The CDR3 DNA follows: TGCGCCAGCAGCCAAGGCCTGCCAGGGTTCCCAGAAGCTTTCTTT.

The CDR3 DNA follows: TGTGCCAGCAGCTCCACTGCTTCCGCGGGATTTGTC. Its translation: CASSSTASAGFV. The chain is built from TRBV28 and TRBJ2-7; D is possibly TRBD2 (6 bases). Germline values: CDR1 MDHEN, CDR2 SYDVKM. The CDR3 is 12 amino acids.

This clone was seen repeatedly, ten times or more. This rearrangement joins TRBV5-4 to TRBJ2-3; TRBD2 aligns across 12 bases. Trimming at V came to 3 bases and at J to 4 bases, leaving 6 bases not matched to a gene. Germline V CDR1 and CDR2: SGHNT, YYREEE (reference sequence). This CDR3 region has 16 residues. The CDR3 DNA sequence: TGTGCCAGCAGCTCGTCCACTAGCGGGGGGTCAGATACGCAGTATTTT. Protein product: CASSSSTSGGSDTQYF.

The chain uses TRBV29-1 and TRBJ1-1, with D possibly being TRBD1 (6 bases). This CDR3 is built from 13 residues. V lost 7 bases, J lost 5 bases, and 17 bases lay in between. Per germline, CDR1 SQVTM and CDR2 ANQGSEA. CDR3 loop: CSAKPQGGTEAFF. The CDR3 DNA sequence: TGCAGCGCAAAACCACAGGGAGGGACTGAAGCTTTCTTT.

This clone was counted a single time. The genes are TRBV5-1 and TRBJ1-3; D ambiguous. The CDR3 totals 16 residues. From germline, CDR1 is SGHRS and CDR2 YFSETQ. V lost 1 base and J lost 1, with 12 bases in between. The CDR3 spells CASSLYSGSSGNTIYF. The CDR3 bases are TGCGCCAGCAGCTTGTATTCGGGGAGTTCTGGAAACACCATATATTTT.

This clone was seen only a few times. The J gene is TRBJ1-5, the V gene TRBV5-6; D call uncertain. The CDR3 length is 15 residues. Germline CDR1 reads SGHDT; CDR2 reads YYEEEE. V lost 5 bases and J 0 bases, leaving 12 bases between the germline ends. In nucleotides, the CDR3 is TGTGCCAGCAGGAAGGCAGGTTATAGCAATCAGCCCCAGCATTTT. Amino acid sequence: CASRKAGYSNQPQHF.

The rearrangement links TRBV7-9 to TRBJ2-5; D may be TRBD1 (6 bases). The V end lost 1 base, the J end lost 5 bases, and 11 bases lay between the germline ends. Germline values: CDR1 SEHNR, CDR2 FQNEAQ (reference sequence). CDR3 length equals 14 residues. The CDR3 nucleotides are TGTGCCAGCAGCTTAGGCAACAGGGAGGAGACCCAGTACTTC. This sequence encodes CASSLGNREETQYF.

The rearrangement joins TRBV11-2 to TRBJ1-2; D unclear. V was clipped by 5 bases and J by 8 bases, with 24 bases between them. The CDR3 has 16 amino acids. Germline V gene data show CDR1 as SGHAT and CDR2 as FQNNGV. The CDR3 loop reads CASSQNPGLQSVGYTF. DNA of the CDR3: TGTGCCAGCAGCCAGAACCCGGGGTTACAGTCTGTAGGCTACACCTTC.

This clone has a handful of counts. V usage is TRBV6-6 and J usage is TRBJ2-2; D remains unclear. Germline loops: CDR1 MNHNY, CDR2 SVGAGI (reference sequence). The CDR3 runs 14 residues. Trimming removed 0 bases from V and 6 bases from J, with 8 bases in between. CDR3 coding DNA: TGTGCCAGCAGTTACTCTTTCATAGCCGGGGAGCTGTTTTTT. This translates into CASSYSFIAGELFF.

The gene calls are TRBV5-1 and TRBJ2-3; 12 bases match TRBD1. The CDR3 loop spans 15 amino acids. From germline, CDR1 is SGHRS and CDR2 YFSETQ. Trimming took 3 bases from V and 4 from J; bases not matched to a gene: 3. The CDR3 loop is CASSWGQGAPDTQYF. CDR3 sequence (DNA): TGCGCCAGCAGCTGGGGACAGGGGGCCCCAGATACGCAGTATTTT.

CDR3 protein: CASRLGTGPSYEQYF. CDR3 coding DNA: TGTGCCAGCAGGCTCGGGACAGGGCCCTCCTACGAGCAGTACTTC. The J gene is TRBJ2-7, the V gene TRBV6-5; 9 nucleotides match TRBD1. This CDR3 is built from 15 residues. Germline V gene data show CDR1 as MNHEY and CDR2 as SVGAGI. The V segment lost 6 bases and the J segment 0 bases; nucleotides outside the gene matches: 6.

The chain joins TRBV7-9 to TRBJ2-7; no clear D gene. The CDR3 extends over 14 amino acids. V lost 1 base to trimming and J lost 5 bases, with 12 bases between them. Germline values: CDR1 SEHNR, CDR2 FQNEAQ (reference sequence). The CDR3 here is CASSLGLSVDEQYF. As DNA, the CDR3 is TGTGCCAGCAGCTTAGGTCTGTCAGTCGACGAGCAGTACTTC.

This chain connects TRBV10-1 to TRBJ2-7, with 10 nucleotides matching TRBD2. Trimming removed 1 base from V and 0 bases from J; junction bases left unmatched: 3. The germline V gene has CDR1 WNHNN and CDR2 SYGVQD (reference sequence). The CDR3 is 16 residues long. In nucleotides, the CDR3 is TGCGCCAGCAGTGAGTTTCGGACTAGCGGCTCCTACGAGCAGTACTTC. Translating gives CASSEFRTSGSYEQYF.

This clone was seen more than once but under ten times. This chain connects TRBV5-6 to TRBJ1-2, with unresolved D. Germline V gene data show CDR1 as SGHDT and CDR2 as YYEEEE. The CDR3 is 15 residues long. Trimming shortened V by 4 bases and J by 2 bases, and 15 bases separated the two germline ends. As DNA, the CDR3 is TGTGCCAGCAGCCAAGATCTGAACTTCAACTATGGCTACACCTTC. This translates into CASSQDLNFNYGYTF. The whole variable domain, filled in from reference TRBV5-6 and TRBJ1-2, reads DAGVTQSPTHLIKTRGQQVTLRCSPKSGHDTVSWYQQALGQGPQFIFQYYEEEERQRGNFPDRFSGHQFPNYSSELNVNALLLGDSALYLCASSQDLNFNYGYTFGSGTRLTVV.

This clone was detected only once. The V and J genes are TRBV7-2 and TRBJ2-7, with D possibly TRBD1 on 5 matching bases. The CDR3 loop spans 15 amino acids. V was cut by 1 base and J by 3 bases, with 13 bases left in between. In germline, CDR1 is SGHTA, CDR2 FQGNSA. The CDR3 loop is CASSLVAGIDYEQYF. CDR3 in DNA: TGTGCCAGCAGCTTAGTTGCAGGGATTGACTACGAGCAGTACTTC.

This chain links TRBV10-3 with TRBJ2-1; 15 nucleotides line up with TRBD2. The CDR3 is 16 amino acids. Germline values: CDR1 ENHRY, CDR2 SYGVKD. V shed 4 bases, J shed 5 bases, and the junction held 3 bases outside the gene matches. In DNA, the CDR3 is TGTGCCATCAGTGGGACTAGCGGGAGGGGCAACAATGAGCAGTTCTTC. Residues: CAISGTSGRGNNEQFF.

The chain joins TRBV28 to TRBJ1-6, with TRBD1 identical over 11 bases. The CDR3 contains 18 residues. J gave up 9 bases and V 1 base, and 11 bases lay outside the gene matches. Per the germline V gene, CDR1 is MDHEN and CDR2 is SYDVKM. The CDR3 loop reads CASSLYHGTGGMGSPLHF. CDR3 in DNA: TGTGCCAGCAGTTTATACCACGGGACAGGGGGAATGGGTTCACCCCTCCACTTT. Full variable domain (rest looked up from reference TRBV28 and TRBJ1-6): DVKVTQSSRYLVKRTGEKVFLECVQDMDHENMFWYRQDPGLGLRLIYFSYDVKMKEKGDIPEGYSVSREKKERFSLILESASTNQTSMYLCASSLYHGTGGMGSPLHFGNGTRLTVT.

This chain connects TRBV13 to TRBJ2-1; 8 bases map to TRBD2. The CDR3 is made up of 14 amino acids. Trimming took 2 bases from V and 9 from J; bases not matched to a gene: 6. The germline V gene has CDR1 PRHDT and CDR2 FYEKMQ (reference sequence). DNA for the CDR3: TGTGCCAGCAGCTTACCGGGGGGGCCGGCTGAGCAGTTCTTC. Translated, it gives CASSLPGGPAEQFF.

This chain links TRBV7-9 with TRBJ2-6; the D gene is possibly TRBD2 (5 bases). From germline, CDR1 is SEHNR and CDR2 FQNEAQ (reference sequence). The ends were cut back, 5 bases at V and 3 bases at J, with 11 bases in the middle. The CDR3 is made up of 15 amino acids. CDR3 region: CASSLTAVGANVLTF. For the CDR3, the DNA is TGTGCCAGCAGCCTCACAGCGGTTGGGGCCAACGTCCTGACTTTC.